The text below deals with one T cell receptor (beta chain). The antigen remains unidentified. Template was genomic DNA; TCR beta CDR3 amplified in two multiplex PCR rounds. The first round of PCR was done with primers that matched each TRBV and TRBJ gene. TCRdb analysed the multiplex PCR reads with MiXCR anew, one entry per CDR3 protein. The sample yields some 15,000 distinct CDR3 sequences, 55% to 70% seen once. The data were taken from a study of prognosis after radiotherapy for stage I lung cancer. Overall study context: Patients with tumors diagnosed as squamous cell carcinoma numbered over five, and those with adenocarcinoma about 12. The patient group included nobody who received concurrent therapy with stereotactic body radiotherapy.

Whole-study findings and limits: It was in patients who developed distant metastases that Shannon entropy after stereotactic body radiation therapy was lower.

The length of the CDR3 is 15 residues. Germline lookup yields CDR1 MRHNA and CDR2 SNTAGT. Deletions cut 4 bases from V and 0 bases from J, with 9 bases between. Sequencing was performed on PBMCs, taken before or after stereotactic body radiation therapy (not recorded which). The origin of this receptor is a donor aged 50 or older with non-small cell lung cancer. J is TRBJ2-2 and V is TRBV6-4, with D tentatively TRBD1 (6 bases). The CDR3 spells CASSVGTPNTGELFF. The CDR3 region has the DNA TGTGCCAGCAGTGTAGGGACACCGAACACCGGGGAGCTGTTTTTT.